Following are 20 T cell receptor beta chains from one sample sequenced in a study of T-cell memory formation after mild COVID-19. TCRdb used MiXCR to reprocess the 5' RACE reads, holding one entry per CDR3 protein. The sample includes more than 300,000 distinct CDR3 sequences, 14% of them seen just once. The source material was PBMCs or a T cell subset sorted from them (not recorded which). These TCRs come from a young man who had mild COVID-19 (a few samples of this study predate the infection). Cell type and time point are not known.

This clonotype was observed a few times. The V call is TRBV2, the J call TRBJ2-3; D unresolved. Germline loops: CDR1 SNHLY, CDR2 FYNNEI. V lost 0 bases and J lost 1, with 11 bases in between. The CDR3 length is 16 residues. The CDR3 spells CASSEAWRIGTDTQYF. Here the CDR3 DNA reads TGTGCCAGCAGTGAAGCATGGCGGATCGGCACAGATACGCAGTATTTT.

This chain links TRBV12-3 or TRBV12-4 with TRBJ2-5; the D gene is possibly TRBD1 (6 bases). Trimming left V 5 bases short and J 5 bases short, with 18 bases between. The length of the CDR3 is 15 residues. The CDR3, as DNA: TGTGCCAGCAGTACGGCGGACAGTGATACGGAGACCCAGTACTTC. This encodes CASSTADSDTETQYF.

The chain uses TRBV29-1 and TRBJ2-1; 9 nucleotides match TRBD2. J lost 0 bases, V lost 5 bases, and 8 bases had no gene match. This CDR3 spans 16 amino acids. CDR1 is SQVTM and CDR2 is ANQGSEA in the germline V gene. The CDR3 reads CSVLLAGVNSYNEQFF. The CDR3, as DNA: TGCAGCGTTCTCTTAGCGGGGGTTAACTCCTACAATGAGCAGTTCTTC.

V gene TRBV20-1 combines with J gene TRBJ2-1, with TRBD2 identical over 10 bases. In germline, CDR1 is DFQATT, CDR2 SNEGSKA (reference sequence). CDR3 length: 14 residues. Unmatched junction bases numbered 2, after V lost 4 bases and J lost 2 bases. The CDR3 here is CSAKRGGAYNEQFF. CDR3 DNA: TGCAGTGCTAAGCGGGGGGGCGCCTACAATGAGCAGTTCTTC.

The chain links TRBV27 to TRBJ2-3; 9 positions agree with TRBD1. This CDR3 has 19 amino acids. V dropped 6 bases and J dropped 2; count of bases not matched to a gene: 18. Germline V gene sequence: CDR1 MNHEY, CDR2 SMNVEV (reference sequence). The CDR3 DNA follows: TGTGCCAGCAGACGACCGGGACAGGGATCGGGCAAGAACACAGATACGCAGTATTTT. This sequence encodes CASRRPGQGSGKNTDTQYF.

The chain uses TRBV9 and TRBJ2-1; 8 bases map to TRBD1. Germline V lookup: CDR1 SGDLS, CDR2 YYNGEE. Trimming removed 3 bases from V and 2 bases from J; junction bases left unmatched: 7. This CDR3 is 16 amino acids long. CDR3 coding DNA: TGTGCCAGCAGCGAGGGCCAGGGGGCCCCCTACAATGAGCAGTTCTTC. Translating gives CASSEGQGAPYNEQFF.

This clonotype was detected a few times. The V call is TRBV15, the J call TRBJ2-1; D is uncertain. The CDR3 has 16 amino acids. Germline-derived CDR1 and CDR2 are LNHNV and YYDKDF (reference sequence). The germline V and J ends were trimmed by 0 bases and 8 bases, with 17 bases remaining between them. The CDR3 is CATSRDGPLERHEQFF. In DNA, the CDR3 is TGTGCCACCAGCAGAGATGGGCCTCTGGAGCGTCATGAGCAGTTCTTC.

CDR3 amino acids: CASSPFGQLNTGELFF. DNA of the CDR3: TGTGCCAGCAGCCCATTCGGACAGCTGAACACCGGGGAGCTGTTTTTT. V usage is TRBV7-3 and J usage is TRBJ2-2, with D perhaps matching TRBD1 (6 bases). The CDR3 sequence is 16 residues long. Trimming left V 5 bases short and J 1 base short, with 14 bases between. The germline gives CDR1 SGHTA, CDR2 FQGTGA.

This clonotype was observed once. The chain carries TRBV6-1 and TRBJ1-1; unclear D gene. Germline V lookup: CDR1 MNHNS, CDR2 SASEGT. The CDR3 totals 13 residues. Trimming took off 2 bases at V and 6 bases at J, with 10 bases between the two ends. The CDR3 is CASSEMGWAEAFF. Here the CDR3 DNA reads TGTGCCAGCAGTGAAATGGGGTGGGCTGAAGCTTTCTTT.

CDR3 in DNA: TGTGCCAGCAGCTCAGCCGGGCAGGGGTGGAGCAATCAGCCCCAGCATTTT. Translated: CASSSAGQGWSNQPQHF. The chain uses TRBV7-2 and TRBJ1-5; TRBD1 is a possible D gene (6 bases). The CDR3 consists of 17 residues. The germline gives CDR1 SGHTA, CDR2 FQGNSA. With 4 bases removed from V and 1 base from J, the gap between germline ends came to 17 bases.

This clonotype has more than one count but fewer than ten. The V gene is TRBV6-6, the J gene TRBJ2-5; D tentatively fits TRBD1 or TRBD2 (6 bases each). V gave up 5 bases and J gave up 4 bases, with 17 bases separating them. The CDR3 is 15 residues long. CDR1 is MNHNY and CDR2 is SVGAGI in the germline V gene (reference sequence). CDR3 in DNA: TGTGCCAGCAGTCCTCCGGGACACGGGGGAGAGACCCAGTACTTC. It encodes CASSPPGHGGETQYF.

V is TRBV9 and J is TRBJ2-3; 12 bases align to TRBD1. Trimming at V came to 2 bases and at J to 4 bases, leaving 2 bases not matched to a gene. CDR1 is SGDLS and CDR2 is YYNGEE in the germline V gene. This CDR3 has 15 amino acids. DNA of the CDR3: TGTGCCAGCAGCGTGAGGGACAGGGGGCCAGATACGCAGTATTTT. Protein sequence: CASSVRDRGPDTQYF.

There are a few counts of this clonotype. The chain combines TRBV29-1 with TRBJ2-2; D remains unclear. Germline assignment: CDR1 SQVTM and CDR2 ANQGSEA. The ends were cut back, 4 bases at V and 5 bases at J, with 5 bases in the middle. This CDR3 spans 11 amino acids. The DNA for the CDR3 is TGCAGCGTTGTACTTACCGGGGAGCTGTTTTTT. This translates into CSVVLTGELFF.

The genes are TRBV25-1 and TRBJ2-7; D gene ambiguous. V lost 8 bases to trimming and J lost 4 bases, with 12 bases between them. Germline V gene data show CDR1 as MGHDK and CDR2 as SYGVNS. The CDR3 loop spans 12 amino acids. The CDR3 DNA is TGTGCCAGCGCCGTTAATATGTACGAGCAGTACTTC. Translation: CASAVNMYEQYF.

The rearrangement links TRBV10-3 to TRBJ1-2, with TRBD1 matching over 7 bases. The V gene's germline CDR1 is ENHRY and CDR2 SYGVKD. V trimming: 7 bases; J trimming: 3 bases; junction bases outside the gene matches: 11. The CDR3 is made up of 15 amino acids. The CDR3 here is CAIKPTGNGYYGYTF. CDR3 sequence (DNA): TGTGCCATCAAGCCGACAGGGAACGGATACTATGGCTACACCTTC.

This rearrangement joins TRBV5-4 to TRBJ2-3; 8 bases line up with TRBD1. With 2 bases clipped from V and 4 bases from J, the junction kept 6 bases outside the gene matches. Germline V gene sequence: CDR1 SGHNT, CDR2 YYREEE (reference sequence). The CDR3 is 15 residues long. The CDR3 reads CASSLKAGGADTQYF. The CDR3 DNA reads as TGTGCCAGCAGCTTAAAGGCAGGGGGCGCAGATACGCAGTATTTT.

This clonotype turned up a few times. The chain employs TRBV5-1 and TRBJ2-3; no firm D call. Germline-derived CDR1 and CDR2 are SGHRS and YFSETQ. V was clipped by 3 bases and J by 0 bases, with 14 bases between them. CDR3 length: 16 residues. DNA of the CDR3: TGCGCCAGCAGCTCCCCCAACTCCAGTAGCACAGATACGCAGTATTTT. Encoded protein: CASSSPNSSSTDTQYF.

Only a few counts were recorded for this clonotype. This chain joins TRBV4-1 and TRBJ2-3; D unclear. Looked up from germline, CDR1 is MGHRA and CDR2 is YSYEKL. The CDR3 covers 18 residues. The V gene lost 3 bases and the J gene lost 2 bases, with 21 bases spanning the gap. The CDR3 loop is CASSQGRVGPPYTDTQYF. In DNA, the CDR3 is TGCGCCAGCAGCCAGGGCCGGGTCGGGCCCCCATACACAGATACGCAGTATTTT.

The chain employs TRBV7-6 and TRBJ2-1, with 10 bases identical to TRBD1. This CDR3 spans 17 amino acids. Trimming took 6 bases from V and 4 from J; bases not matched to a gene: 12. Looked up from germline, CDR1 is SGHVS and CDR2 is FNYEAQ. CDR3 in DNA: TGTGCCAGCAGTTGGGGACCGACAGGGGGCCTGTACAATGAGCAGTTCTTC. As protein: CASSWGPTGGLYNEQFF.

This clonotype was observed at least ten times. V is TRBV7-2 and J is TRBJ2-5, with 7 bases lining up with TRBD2. CDR1 and CDR2 from the germline V gene are SGHTA and FQGNSA. This CDR3 has 14 amino acids. Trimming at V came to 5 bases and at J to 4 bases, leaving 7 bases not matched to a gene. The CDR3 sequence is CASSHIGEGETQYF. CDR3 nucleotide sequence: TGTGCCAGCAGCCACATAGGGGAGGGAGAGACCCAGTACTTC.